The 9 T cell receptor beta chains presented below share a single source sample, sequenced in a study of control samples from healthy donors and cancer patients. Data came from immunoSEQ multiplex PCR; TCRdb stores just in-frame clones and leaves some out. The sample has some 120,000 clones, about 88% seen once. Sample: blood. The receptors derive from a middle-aged man in good health.

The rearrangement joins TRBV6-6 to TRBJ2-7; 8 bases line up with TRBD1. Germline CDR1 MNHNY, CDR2 SVGAGI (reference sequence). The CDR3 runs 14 residues. The V and J ends lost 4 bases and 3 bases, in that order; junction bases with no gene match: 5. CDR3 DNA sequence: TGTGCCAGCAGTTCGCACAGGGGGGACTACGAGCAGTACTTC. It yields the protein CASSSHRGDYEQYF.

The chain carries TRBV28 and TRBJ1-5; 7 bases map to TRBD1. Germline V gene data show CDR1 as MDHEN and CDR2 as SYDVKM. The CDR3 runs to 14 residues. The V segment lost 6 bases and the J segment 4 bases; nucleotides outside the gene matches: 6. The CDR3 sequence is CASSQGTVNQPQHF. In nucleotides, the CDR3 is TGTGCCAGCAGCCAAGGGACAGTTAATCAGCCCCAGCATTTT.

This clone was seen once. This rearrangement joins TRBV3-1 (or the pseudogene TRBV3-2) to TRBJ2-5, with 13 bases matching TRBD2. The length of the CDR3 is 19 residues. V trimming: 1 base; J trimming: 4 bases; junction bases outside the gene matches: 12. Germline V gives CDR1 LGHDT, CDR2 YNNKEL (reference sequence). The CDR3 DNA follows: TGTGCCAGCAGCCAAGCCATCACTAGCGGGGGGGAATTTGGAGAGACCCAGTACTTC. It is translated as CASSQAITSGGEFGETQYF.

V and J are TRBV5-4 and TRBJ1-2; D not certain. CDR1 and CDR2 (germline): SGHNT, YYREEE (reference sequence). The CDR3 spans 14 residues. The V end lost 0 bases, the J end lost 0 bases, and 6 bases lay between the germline ends. The CDR3 nucleotides are TGTGCCAGCAGCTTGGTAGGGACTAACTATGGCTACACCTTC. This translates into CASSLVGTNYGYTF.

This clone was seen a few times. The chain employs TRBV2 and TRBJ1-1; 8 bases are shared with TRBD1. The CDR3 spans 14 residues. V lost 4 bases to trimming and J lost 4 bases; unmatched junction nucleotides: 5. The germline V gene has CDR1 SNHLY and CDR2 FYNNEI. The chain's CDR3 is CASSAQGATTEAFF. DNA of the CDR3: TGTGCCAGCAGTGCCCAGGGGGCCACCACTGAAGCTTTCTTT.

The rearrangement uses TRBV9 and TRBJ2-4; TRBD2 is a possible D gene (6 bases). The CDR3 sequence is 16 residues long. Between the trimmed V and J ends, which lost 0 bases and 0 bases, there was a span of 10 bases. Germline V lookup: CDR1 SGDLS, CDR2 YYNGEE. The CDR3 sequence: CASSVGTNLAKNIQYF. The CDR3, as DNA: TGTGCCAGCAGCGTAGGGACTAATCTAGCCAAAAACATTCAGTACTTC.

The chain carries TRBV18 and TRBJ2-1; 8 positions match TRBD2. The ends lost 3 bases at V and 5 bases at J; junction bases unmatched: 3. The CDR3 consists of 14 residues. The V gene's germline CDR1 is KGHSH and CDR2 LQKENI. The CDR3 loop is CASSPRGLDNEQFF. The CDR3 DNA is TGTGCCAGCTCACCCCGGGGACTAGACAATGAGCAGTTCTTC.

This clone has just one count. The chain recombines TRBV30 with TRBJ2-7; D is unclear. Germline V lookup: CDR1 GTSNPN, CDR2 SVGIG (reference sequence). With 8 bases removed from V and 3 bases from J, the gap between germline ends came to 14 bases. This CDR3 region has 12 residues. The CDR3 region has the DNA TGTGCCACAACAGACCGTTTCTACGAGCAGTACTTC. This encodes CATTDRFYEQYF.

The J gene is TRBJ1-2, the V gene TRBV10-2; D gene unclear. Germline V lookup: CDR1 WSHSY, CDR2 SAAADI. Trimming left V 2 bases short and J 4 bases short, with 8 bases between. The CDR3 contains 13 residues. The CDR3 DNA reads as TGCGCCAGCAGTGAGGACCAGGTCTATGGCTACACCTTC. Its protein is CASSEDQVYGYTF.